The 17 T cell receptor beta chains below all came from one sample that was sequenced in a study of T cells in Graves' hyperthyroidism and ophthalmopathy. Using RNA transcripts as the source, TCR beta CDR3 regions were amplified. TCR CDR3 regions were first amplified by RT-PCR with HTBI primers. MiXCR, applied by TCRdb to the multiplex PCR reads, yields one record per CDR3 protein. The sample has approximately 600,000 distinct CDR3 sequences, roughly 17% seen once. The sequencing sample was made of blood. All receptors come from a woman aged 25 to 39 with Graves' hyperthyroidism.

This clonotype was counted many times. The chain has TRBV28 and TRBJ1-4; D perhaps matches TRBD1 (5 bases). Germline V gene lookup returns CDR1 MDHEN and CDR2 SYDVKM. Deletions cut 10 bases from V and 5 bases from J, with 20 bases between. CDR3 length equals 15 residues. CDR3 region: CATHGAYLRNEKLFF. The CDR3 DNA is TGTGCCACCCACGGGGCCTATTTAAGGAATGAAAAACTGTTTTTT.

This clonotype was observed at least ten times. The chain combines TRBV24-1 with TRBJ2-1, with TRBD2 matching 8 bases. CDR3 length: 15 amino acids. Germline V gives CDR1 KGHDR, CDR2 SFDVKD. Trimming cost V 7 bases and J 0 bases; bases outside gene matches: 4. The CDR3 loop is CATSRSGSSYNEQFF. The CDR3 DNA reads as TGTGCCACCAGCCGAAGCGGGAGCTCCTACAATGAGCAGTTCTTC.

This clonotype occurred many times. This chain links TRBV28 with TRBJ1-1; D gene uncertain. V was shortened by 4 bases and J by 10 bases, with 13 bases between the two germline ends. The germline CDR1 and CDR2 sequences are MDHEN and SYDVKM. The length of the CDR3 is 12 residues. This CDR3 is CASSWSADRAFF. CDR3 in DNA: TGTGCCAGCAGTTGGTCGGCCGACCGAGCTTTCTTT. Combining the CDR3 with reference TRBV28 and TRBJ1-1 gives the whole variable domain DVKVTQSSRYLVKRTGEKVFLECVQDMDHENMFWYRQDPGLGLRLIYFSYDVKMKEKGDIPEGYSVSREKKERFSLILESASTNQTSMYLCASSWSADRAFFGQGTRLTVV.

This clonotype was recorded many times. The chain employs TRBV7-3 and TRBJ2-3; 7 nucleotides match TRBD2. V lost 2 bases, J lost 3 bases, and 2 bases stayed unmatched. The CDR3 extends over 14 amino acids. Per the germline V gene, CDR1 is SGHTA and CDR2 is FQGTGA. The CDR3 coding sequence is TGTGCCAGCAGCTTAGGACTAGAGACAGATACGCAGTATTTT. This gives the protein CASSLGLETDTQYF.

The V gene is TRBV7-9, the J gene TRBJ1-2; 7 nucleotides match TRBD1. CDR1 and CDR2 (germline): SEHNR, FQNEAQ (reference sequence). The CDR3 loop spans 14 amino acids. Trimming took 5 bases from V and 4 from J; bases not matched to a gene: 7. The chain's CDR3 is CASSARQGPYGYTF. The CDR3 nucleotides are TGTGCCAGCAGCGCCCGACAGGGTCCCTATGGCTACACCTTC.

The chain links TRBV11-2 to TRBJ2-1; a possible D gene is TRBD1 (5 bases). This CDR3 region has 14 residues. The V and J ends lost 0 bases and 7 bases respectively, with 10 bases between them. Per germline, CDR1 SGHAT and CDR2 FQNNGV. CDR3 DNA sequence: TGTGCCAGCAGCTTAGACGACAGATTGAATGAGCAGTTCTTC. Amino acids: CASSLDDRLNEQFF.

This clonotype occurred many times. V gene TRBV6-1 combines with J gene TRBJ2-2; 9 positions agree with TRBD1. The CDR3 extends over 15 amino acids. Trimming removed 9 bases from V and 5 bases from J; junction bases left unmatched: 10. CDR1 and CDR2 (germline): MNHNS, SASEGT. CDR3: CASRIMGQGTGELFF. For the CDR3, the DNA is TGTGCCAGTCGTATCATGGGACAGGGAACCGGGGAGCTGTTTTTT.

This clonotype occurred many times. This chain joins TRBV30 and TRBJ2-1; D uncertain. Germline-derived CDR1 and CDR2 are GTSNPN and SVGIG (reference sequence). V was shortened by 3 bases and J by 4 bases, with 4 bases between the two germline ends. The CDR3 has 11 amino acids. The CDR3 protein is CAWREYNEQFF. The CDR3 coding sequence is TGTGCCTGGAGGGAATACAATGAGCAGTTCTTC.

This clonotype showed up just a few times. The J gene is TRBJ2-2, the V gene TRBV4-2; a weak D match, TRBD1 (6 bases). The length of the CDR3 is 19 residues. CDR1 LGHNA and CDR2 YNFKEQ come from the germline V gene. Trimming pared 0 bases from V and 3 bases from J, leaving 20 bases between. The DNA of the CDR3 is TGTGCCAGCAGCCAAGATACCCCAACAGGGTTAGGGGACACCGGGGAGCTGTTTTTT. It codes for CASSQDTPTGLGDTGELFF.

At least ten counts were recorded for this clonotype. V usage is TRBV11-3 and J usage is TRBJ2-2; maybe TRBD2 (5 bases). Germline loops: CDR1 SGHNT, CDR2 YENEEA. The CDR3 spans 14 residues. Trimming pared 1 base from V and 5 bases from J, leaving 8 bases between. The CDR3 is CASSLGPGTGELFF. The CDR3 DNA is TGTGCCAGCAGCTTAGGGCCGGGGACCGGGGAGCTGTTTTTT. Together with reference TRBV11-3 and TRBJ2-2, the CDR3 gives the full variable domain: EAGVVQSPRYKIIEKKQPVAFWCNPISGHNTLYWYLQNLGQGPELLIRYENEEAVDDSQLPKDRFSAERLKGVDSTLKIQPAELGDSAVYLCASSLGPGTGELFFGEGSRLTVL.

The chain links TRBV20-1 to TRBJ2-6; no clear D gene. Germline V gene sequence: CDR1 DFQATT, CDR2 SNEGSKA (reference sequence). This CDR3 is built from 15 residues. Trimming shortened V by 6 bases and J by 0 bases, and 12 bases separated the two germline ends. CDR3 protein: CSAATPRSGANVLTF. The CDR3 DNA reads as TGCAGTGCCGCCACACCTCGCTCTGGGGCCAACGTCCTGACTTTC.

On this clonotype itself: Possible read error: a much larger clone is one base away. This chain links TRBV2 with TRBJ2-7; unclear D gene. With 9 bases removed from V and 6 bases from J, the gap between germline ends came to 12 bases. The CDR3 loop spans 11 amino acids. The germline gives CDR1 SNHLY, CDR2 FYNNEI. The CDR3 nucleotides read TGTGCCAGTTCCAAGTGGAGCGAGCAGTACTTC. It encodes CASSKWSEQYF.

This clonotype was seen more than once but under ten times. This rearrangement joins TRBV2 to TRBJ2-1, with D tentatively TRBD2 (6 bases). CDR3 size: 14 residues. In germline, CDR1 is SNHLY, CDR2 FYNNEI. Trimming stripped 6 bases from V and 10 bases from J, with 19 bases between. The CDR3 here is CASSPGDHRGEQFF. Written as DNA, the CDR3 is TGTGCCAGCAGCCCGGGGGACCACCGGGGGGAGCAGTTCTTC.

This clonotype was seen ten or more times. V gene TRBV7-2 combines with J gene TRBJ2-3; D not resolved. Germline V lookup: CDR1 SGHTA, CDR2 FQGNSA. The CDR3 runs 15 residues. V was trimmed by 6 bases and J by 5 bases, leaving 18 bases between them. The CDR3 coding sequence is TGTGCCAGCAGTCTAGGACCTTTACGACAAGATACGCAGTATTTT. Protein sequence: CASSLGPLRQDTQYF.

This clonotype was observed many times. This chain links TRBV11-2 with TRBJ1-1; D remains ambiguous. Deletions cut 3 bases from V and 1 base from J, with 9 bases between. This CDR3 comprises 14 residues. Germline assignment: CDR1 SGHAT and CDR2 FQNNGV. The CDR3 DNA is TGTGCCAGCAGCTTTGCCGGGGAGAACACTGAAGCTTTCTTT. Its translation: CASSFAGENTEAFF.

This clonotype was seen at least ten times. The J gene is TRBJ2-7, the V gene TRBV27; no definite D call. Per the germline V gene, CDR1 is MNHEY and CDR2 is SMNVEV (reference sequence). The CDR3 has 14 amino acids. Between the trimmed V and J ends, which lost 4 bases and 2 bases, there was a span of 12 bases. CDR3 amino acids: CASSYFRGPYEQYF. CDR3 in DNA: TGTGCCAGCAGTTACTTCAGAGGCCCCTACGAGCAGTACTTC.

The CDR3 reads CASQRGYRGSYNEQFF. The CDR3 DNA sequence: TGTGCCAGCCAGAGGGGTTACAGGGGCTCCTACAATGAGCAGTTCTTC. V and J are TRBV6-1 and TRBJ2-1; TRBD1 aligns across 7 bases. V dropped 8 bases and J dropped 0; count of bases not matched to a gene: 10. The CDR3 covers 16 residues. CDR1 MNHNS and CDR2 SASEGT come from the germline V gene.